This TCR beta chain was observed in a study of blood T cells in healthy people across ages. A second PCR, run for roughly 7 to 12 cycles, used a sample-barcoded 5' primer plus a J-beta primer mix. TCRdb called the 5' RACE reads again in MiXCR, with one record for every CDR3 protein. The sample lists 1.4 million or so distinct CDR3 sequences; less than 45% were seen once. Germline V gene data show CDR1 as LGHNA and CDR2 as YNFKEQ. The CDR3 is 16 residues long. V was cut by 0 bases and J by 4 bases, with 14 bases left in between. Sequenced sample: blood. This sequence originates from a young woman in good health. The chain couples TRBV4-2 to TRBJ2-3; D is unresolved. CDR3 residues: CASSQEATPGPDTQYF. The CDR3 nucleotides are TGTGCCAGCAGCCAAGAGGCGACCCCTGGCCCAGATACGCAGTATTTT.